This T cell receptor beta chain was retrieved from a study of blood T cell repertoires in COVID-19. Study-level information: T cells, B-cell-depleted T cells, or PBMCs provided the cDNA or gDNA that served as material.

Original data processing: Amplifying reference gene primers gave estimates of nucleated cell counts. Clones were sequenced by immunoSEQ multiplex PCR, and TCRdb holds only the in-frame ones, with some missing. The V and J calls and the clone size are those of that table, but D and trimming were determined from the DNA. The sample lists under 200,000 clones, 89% occurring once. The ends were cut back, 4 bases at V and 6 bases at J, with 18 bases in the middle. Germline loops: CDR1 GTSNPN, CDR2 SVGIG (reference sequence). CDR3 length: 14 residues. The TCR sequence derives from a woman between 18 and 29 years old who had recovered from COVID-19. Source material: PBMCs or T cells enriched from blood (not recorded which). The chain is built from TRBV30 and TRBJ1-2; perhaps TRBD1 as D (6 bases). The DNA of the CDR3 is TGTGCCTGGAAGAGACAGGCCCAAGGAGATGGCTACACCTTC. Protein product: CAWKRQAQGDGYTF.